What follows are 31 T cell receptor beta chains derived from one specimen sequenced in a study of monozygotic twins with inflammatory bowel disease. With the 5' RACE reads reprocessed, TCRdb shows one record per CDR3 protein and no DNA. This repertoire includes about 440,000 distinct CDR3 sequences. What was sequenced was blood. The receptors here all came from a human donor with ulcerative colitis or Crohn's disease, or a healthy co-twin of an affected twin (not recorded which).

This chain uses TRBV20-1 with TRBJ1-1. The CDR3 has 13 residues. CDR1 and CDR2 (germline): DFQATT, SNEGSKA (reference sequence). CDR3 in amino acids: CSAASQRNTEAFF.

V gene TRBV7-9 combines with J gene TRBJ1-3. Per the germline V gene, CDR1 is SEHNR and CDR2 is FQNEAQ (reference sequence). The CDR3 consists of 11 residues. Here the CDR3 reads CASSPLNTIYF.

The chain joins TRBV7-2 to TRBJ2-2. CDR1 is SGHTA, CDR2 FQGNSA, per germline. The CDR3 consists of 12 residues. This CDR3 is CASSLGSAELFF.

The CDR3 reads CASSSYNRVRWAEAFF. This chain uses TRBV13 with TRBJ1-1; TCRdb's D gene call, TRBD1, goes unchecked for lack of DNA. Germline CDR1 and CDR2: PRHDT and FYEKMQ (reference sequence). The CDR3 is 16 amino acids.

The rearrangement uses TRBV19 and TRBJ1-5; the D call from TCRdb, TRBD1, cannot be confirmed without DNA. Germline CDR1 reads LNHDA; CDR2 reads SQIVND (reference sequence). This CDR3 region has 14 residues. This CDR3 is CASSMTRENQPQHF.

The V call is TRBV29-1, the J call TRBJ2-1; the TCRdb call, TRBD1, lacks DNA for checking. The CDR3 runs to 14 residues. Germline V gives CDR1 SQVTM, CDR2 ANQGSEA. The CDR3 loop reads CSVVGQGTYNEQFF.

The chain's CDR3 is CASSDATGGTDTQYF. This chain uses TRBV6-1 with TRBJ2-3; the TRBD1 assignment by TCRdb is unverifiable without DNA. The CDR3 runs to 15 residues. Germline CDR1 is MNHNS and CDR2 is SASEGT.

V and J are TRBV7-2 and TRBJ2-7; as DNA is missing, the TRBD1 call by TCRdb cannot be tested. This CDR3 spans 11 amino acids. Germline lookup yields CDR1 SGHTA and CDR2 FQGNSA. CDR3 amino acids: CASSDRDGQYF. The complete variable domain, with remaining parts taken from reference TRBV7-2 and TRBJ2-7, reads GAGVSQSPSNKVTEKGKDVELRCDPISGHTALYWYRQSLGQGLEFLIYFQGNSAPDKSGLPSDRFSAERTGGSVSTLTIQRTQQEDSAVYLCASSDRDGQYFGPGTRLTVT.

The chain uses TRBV5-1 and TRBJ1-3. This CDR3 is 14 amino acids long. Germline CDR1 is SGHRS and CDR2 is YFSETQ. CDR3 sequence: CASSLDNPGNTIYF.

J is TRBJ1-6 and V is TRBV5-1; with no DNA, the TCRdb D assignment of TRBD1 cannot be verified. CDR1 is SGHRS and CDR2 is YFSETQ in the germline V gene. CDR3 length equals 16 residues. This CDR3 is CASSRGQEIHNSPLHF.

This chain joins TRBV20-1 and TRBJ1-5. Germline values: CDR1 DFQATT, CDR2 SNEGSKA (reference sequence). The CDR3 extends over 13 amino acids. The CDR3 loop is CSARDTYNQPQHF.

The chain carries TRBV27 and TRBJ1-2. This CDR3 is built from 13 residues. Germline CDR1 reads MNHEY; CDR2 reads SMNVEV (reference sequence). The CDR3 loop reads CASSVDGNYGYTF.

The chain carries TRBV7-9 and TRBJ2-1; the TCRdb D gene call, TRBD1, has no DNA to confirm it. The germline V gene encodes CDR1 SEHNR and CDR2 FQNEAQ (reference sequence). This CDR3 contains 12 residues. CDR3 in amino acids: CASSLAGTGGFF.

V and J are TRBV10-3 and TRBJ2-3; TCRdb proposes TRBD1, but this gene call is untestable without DNA. CDR1 is ENHRY, CDR2 SYGVKD, per germline. The CDR3 contains 12 residues. This CDR3 is CATSGSTDTQYF.

The rearrangement uses TRBV7-2 and TRBJ2-7; TCRdb proposes TRBD2, but this gene call is untestable without DNA. The V gene's germline CDR1 is SGHTA and CDR2 FQGNSA. This CDR3 is 15 amino acids long. The CDR3 sequence is CASSLEGTRGVEQYF.

The V gene is TRBV29-1, the J gene TRBJ2-7; TCRdb's D call of TRBD1 is untestable without DNA. The CDR3 length is 14 residues. Germline V gene sequence: CDR1 SQVTM, CDR2 ANQGSEA. CDR3 amino acids: CSVDPGTGGNEQYF.

The gene calls are TRBV27 and TRBJ2-4; lacking DNA, the TRBD2 call made by TCRdb goes unchecked. Germline V gene data show CDR1 as MNHEY and CDR2 as SMNVEV (reference sequence). The CDR3 consists of 20 residues. CDR3 in amino acids: CASRPNGGEREGLTKNIQYF.

Here the CDR3 reads CASGLSPGTDTQYF. J is TRBJ2-3 and V is TRBV12-5; as DNA is missing, the TRBD2 call by TCRdb cannot be tested. CDR3 size: 14 residues. The V gene's germline CDR1 is LGHNT and CDR2 FRNRAP.

The rearrangement links TRBV30 to TRBJ1-1. The CDR3 is 15 residues long. CDR1 and CDR2 (germline): GTSNPN, SVGIG (reference sequence). The CDR3 loop is CAWSVQGRMNTEAFF. The complete variable domain, with remaining parts taken from reference TRBV30 and TRBJ1-1, reads SQTIHQWPATLVQPVGSPLSLECTVEGTSNPNLYWYRQAAGRGLQLLFYSVGIGQISSEVPQNLSASRPQDRQFILSSKKLLLSDSGFYLCAWSVQGRMNTEAFFGQGTRLTVV.

The chain combines TRBV29-1 with TRBJ2-1; TCRdb's assignment of TRBD1 cannot be checked, as there is no DNA. The germline CDR1 and CDR2 sequences are SQVTM and ANQGSEA. The CDR3 sequence is 14 residues long. The CDR3: CSFTPFALYNEQFF.

The rearrangement uses TRBV18 and TRBJ2-2; TCRdb picks TRBD1, but there is no DNA to check that call. Germline V gene lookup returns CDR1 KGHSH and CDR2 LQKENI. The CDR3 extends over 19 amino acids. The CDR3: CASSPLPWTGGLKTGELFF.

V and J are TRBV12-3 or TRBV12-4 and TRBJ2-2; TCRdb calls TRBD2, which cannot be checked without DNA. The CDR3 has 13 residues. This chain's CDR3 is CASRTLSAGELFF.

The gene calls are TRBV20-1 and TRBJ2-1; the D call of TRBD2 rests on TCRdb alone, since no DNA is present to check it. Germline loops: CDR1 DFQATT, CDR2 SNEGSKA (reference sequence). The CDR3 loop spans 13 amino acids. The CDR3 protein is CSAGTGLLNEQFF.

The rearrangement links TRBV5-1 to TRBJ1-3; TCRdb lists TRBD1, though no DNA is available to test this call. The CDR3 has 19 residues. The V gene's germline CDR1 is SGHRS and CDR2 YFSETQ. This chain's CDR3 is CASSLGAGQGAPYGNTIYF.

V and J are TRBV18 and TRBJ2-7; TCRdb gives TRBD1 as the D gene, but with no DNA this cannot be confirmed. Germline V gene lookup returns CDR1 KGHSH and CDR2 LQKENI. The CDR3 runs 14 residues. The CDR3 sequence: CASSYRDSNYEQYF.

The rearrangement links TRBV5-1 to TRBJ2-3; without DNA, the TCRdb call of TRBD1 cannot be checked. Germline values: CDR1 SGHRS, CDR2 YFSETQ. The CDR3 is 16 residues long. CDR3 protein: CASSLGQGAATDTQYF.

V gene TRBV5-6 combines with J gene TRBJ1-1; TCRdb lists TRBD1, though no DNA is available to test this call. Germline V gene lookup returns CDR1 SGHDT and CDR2 YYEEEE. The CDR3 totals 14 residues. This CDR3 is CASSLVGDPLGAFF.

This chain connects TRBV20-1 to TRBJ2-1; TCRdb outputs TRBD1, but without DNA this stays unchecked. The V gene's germline CDR1 is DFQATT and CDR2 SNEGSKA (reference sequence). The CDR3 consists of 13 residues. This chain's CDR3 is CSARPLFDNEQFF.

The rearrangement links TRBV10-3 to TRBJ1-2; the TCRdb D gene call, TRBD1, has no DNA to confirm it. Per germline, CDR1 ENHRY and CDR2 SYGVKD. The CDR3 is 13 residues long. CDR3 in amino acids: CAIRRDTNYGYTF.

J is TRBJ2-7 and V is TRBV28; without DNA, the TCRdb call of TRBD2 cannot be checked. Germline V CDR1 and CDR2: MDHEN, SYDVKM. The CDR3 runs 13 residues. This CDR3 is CASQKGLRSEQYF.

The rearrangement uses TRBV19 and TRBJ2-1; the TCRdb D gene call, TRBD2, has no DNA to confirm it. Germline values: CDR1 LNHDA, CDR2 SQIVND (reference sequence). The CDR3 loop spans 15 amino acids. CDR3 sequence: CASSIASGPRDEQFF.